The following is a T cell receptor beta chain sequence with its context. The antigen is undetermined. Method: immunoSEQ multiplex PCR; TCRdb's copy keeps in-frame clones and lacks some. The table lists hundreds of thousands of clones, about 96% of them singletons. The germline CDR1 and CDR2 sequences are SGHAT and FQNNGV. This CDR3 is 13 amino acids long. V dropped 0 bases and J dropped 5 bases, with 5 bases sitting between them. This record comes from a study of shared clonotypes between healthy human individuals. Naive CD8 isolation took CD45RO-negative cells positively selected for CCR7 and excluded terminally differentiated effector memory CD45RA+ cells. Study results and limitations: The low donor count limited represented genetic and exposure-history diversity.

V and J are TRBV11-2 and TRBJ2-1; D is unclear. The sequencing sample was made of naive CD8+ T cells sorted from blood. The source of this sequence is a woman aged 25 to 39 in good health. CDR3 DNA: TGTGCCAGCAGCTTAGAGATGAACAATGAGCAGTTCTTC. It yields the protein CASSLEMNNEQFF.